This entry concerns a single T cell receptor beta chain. Its target is not known. The data were obtained in a study of shared clonotypes between healthy human individuals. The study, taken as a whole, reports: Tissues were not sampled, only blood, and their repertoires likely differ.

Germline V lookup: CDR1 SEHNR, CDR2 FQNEAQ (reference sequence). Trimming removed 0 bases from V and 6 bases from J, with 21 bases in between. CDR3 length equals 17 residues. As defined, naive CD8 cells were CD45RO-negative and positively selected for CCR7, with terminally differentiated effector memory CD45RA+ cells excluded. Deep was the level at which the assay was run. Measured with immunoSEQ multiplex PCR; TCRdb has only the in-frame clones, and not every one. Among roughly 2.1 million clones, about 92% were seen once, and the ten largest hold roughly 1.8%. The receptor comes from a man aged 18-30 years in good health. Some clones in this sample may be carry-over from other donors' samples. The V and J genes are TRBV7-9 and TRBJ2-7; D is possibly TRBD2 (7 bases). Sequenced: naive CD8+ T cells from PBMCs. DNA of the CDR3: TGTGCCAGCAGCTTAGCGCTAGCGGACCCTCGAGGGGGCGAGCAGTACTTC. Amino acid sequence: CASSLALADPRGGEQYF.